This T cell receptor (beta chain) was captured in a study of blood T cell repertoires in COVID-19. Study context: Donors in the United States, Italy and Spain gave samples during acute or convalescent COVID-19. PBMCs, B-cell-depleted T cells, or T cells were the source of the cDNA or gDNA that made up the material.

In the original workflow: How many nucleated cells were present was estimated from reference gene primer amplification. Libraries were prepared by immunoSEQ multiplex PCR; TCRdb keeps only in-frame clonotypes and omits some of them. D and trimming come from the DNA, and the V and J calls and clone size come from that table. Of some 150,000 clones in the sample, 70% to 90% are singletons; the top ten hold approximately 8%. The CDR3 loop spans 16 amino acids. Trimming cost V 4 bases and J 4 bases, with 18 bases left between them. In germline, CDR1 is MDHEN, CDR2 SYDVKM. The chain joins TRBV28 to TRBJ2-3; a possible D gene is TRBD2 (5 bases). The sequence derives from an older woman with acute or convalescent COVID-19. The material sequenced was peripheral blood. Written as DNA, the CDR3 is TGTGCCAGCAGTTCCTTACCGGGGAAGAGCGCAGATACGCAGTATTTT. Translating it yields CASSSLPGKSADTQYF.